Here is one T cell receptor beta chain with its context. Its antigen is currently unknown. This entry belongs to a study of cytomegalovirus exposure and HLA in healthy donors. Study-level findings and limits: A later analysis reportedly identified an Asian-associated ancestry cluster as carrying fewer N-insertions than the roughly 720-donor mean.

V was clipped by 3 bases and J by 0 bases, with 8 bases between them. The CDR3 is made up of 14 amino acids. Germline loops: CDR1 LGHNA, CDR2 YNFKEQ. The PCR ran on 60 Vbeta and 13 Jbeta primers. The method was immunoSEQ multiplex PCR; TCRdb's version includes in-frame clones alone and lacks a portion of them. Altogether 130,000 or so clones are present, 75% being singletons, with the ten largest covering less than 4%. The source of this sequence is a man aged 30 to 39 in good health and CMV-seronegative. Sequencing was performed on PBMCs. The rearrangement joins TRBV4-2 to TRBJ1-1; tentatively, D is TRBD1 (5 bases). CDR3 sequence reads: CASSHWGVNTEAFF. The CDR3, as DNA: TGTGCCAGCAGCCATTGGGGGGTGAACACTGAAGCTTTCTTT.